The source of this T cell receptor (beta chain) is a study of graft-versus-host responses after intestinal transplantation. A word on this clone: What it recognizes is unknown.

Repertoires were generated with immunoSEQ multiplex PCR, while TCRdb's copy carries only in-frame clones and drops some. Of approximately 63,000 clones listed, around 92% are singletons. The sample in question was unstimulated CD4+ T cells sorted from spleen or lymph node cells, obtained before transplant. This clonotype was sampled from a human donor who was the organ donor for an intestinal transplant.

The CDR3 nucleotides are TGTGCCAGCAGCTGGGACAGGGGGCGCGAGCAGTACTTC. The encoded protein is CASSWDRGREQYF. The chain carries TRBV6-8 and TRBJ2-7; TRBD1 agrees at 12 bases. This CDR3 is 13 amino acids long. The V gene's germline CDR1 is MNHGY and CDR2 SAAAGT. V was pared by 6 bases and J by 6 bases, with 3 bases of the junction left unmatched.